The 9 T cell receptor beta chains below were found in one sample sequenced in a study of CD8 T cells in ankylosing spondylitis. TCRdb reanalysed the 5' RACE reads using MiXCR and keeps one entry per CDR3 protein. The sample carries around 120,000 distinct CDR3 sequences, approximately 13% recorded once. Sequencing was carried out using blood, either unsorted or a sorted T cell fraction (not recorded which). The receptors stem from a female donor with ankylosing spondylitis or in good health (not recorded which).

This rearrangement joins TRBV5-1 to TRBJ2-1, with 7 positions matching TRBD1. V was pared by 5 bases and J by 12 bases, with 29 bases of the junction left unmatched. The CDR3 has 19 amino acids. Germline V gives CDR1 SGHRS, CDR2 YFSETQ. CDR3 in DNA: TGCGCCAGCAGAAAGAATCCACCGGTAAGCGTCCCGGGACAGTGGTCGCAGTTCTTC. Translation: CASRKNPPVSVPGQWSQFF.

Many counts were recorded for this clonotype. V is TRBV5-1 and J is TRBJ2-2, with D unclear. Germline CDR1 SGHRS, CDR2 YFSETQ. This CDR3 has 13 amino acids. V was trimmed by 0 bases and J by 4 bases, leaving 4 bases between them. DNA of the CDR3: TGCGCCAGCAGCTTGGCCAGCACCGGGGAGCTGTTTTTT. It specifies CASSLASTGELFF.

J is TRBJ1-6 and V is TRBV12-3 or TRBV12-4; a weak D match, TRBD1 (6 bases). The V and J ends lost 5 bases and 0 bases respectively, with 14 bases between them. This CDR3 contains 17 residues. CDR3 loop: CASSPGHESSYNSPLHF. The DNA for the CDR3 is TGTGCCAGCAGTCCGGGACATGAAAGCTCCTATAATTCACCCCTCCACTTT.

There are many counts of this clonotype. The chain recombines TRBV7-9 with TRBJ1-3, with 11 bases fitting TRBD1. With V trimmed by 4 bases and J by 0 bases, 2 bases remained unmatched. The CDR3 runs to 16 residues. CDR1 is SEHNR, CDR2 FQNEAQ, per germline (reference sequence). This CDR3 is CASSSGQGASGNTIYF. The CDR3 bases are TGTGCCAGCAGCTCAGGACAGGGGGCCTCTGGAAACACCATATATTTT.

The rearrangement uses TRBV24-1 and TRBJ2-3, with 11 bases that match TRBD1. The germline V gene encodes CDR1 KGHDR and CDR2 SFDVKD. V trimming: 5 bases; J trimming: 2 bases; junction bases outside the gene matches: 5. CDR3 length equals 16 residues. Written as DNA, the CDR3 is TGTGCCACCAGTGCGGGGACAGGGGGAATCACAGATACGCAGTATTTT. This translates into CATSAGTGGITDTQYF.

This clonotype was counted only a few times. The V gene is TRBV7-2, the J gene TRBJ1-1; perhaps TRBD1 as D (5 bases). V lost 5 bases and J 1 base, leaving 11 bases between the germline ends. The CDR3 runs to 14 residues. Germline V gives CDR1 SGHTA, CDR2 FQGNSA. CDR3 protein: CASSARTKNTEAFF. The CDR3 DNA sequence: TGTGCCAGCAGCGCCCGGACAAAGAACACTGAAGCTTTCTTT.

In this sample, this clonotype turned up a few times. The chain recombines TRBV12-3 or TRBV12-4 with TRBJ1-1; the D is unclear. This CDR3 is built from 14 residues. V was clipped by 3 bases and J by 7 bases, with 15 bases between them. The DNA for the CDR3 is TGTGCCAGCAGTTTCGGGTCTGGGGTACTTGAAGCTTTCTTT. As protein: CASSFGSGVLEAFF.

This clonotype was found many times. The chain links TRBV7-9 to TRBJ1-1; D perhaps matches TRBD1 (5 bases). V lost 6 bases, J lost 1 base, and 15 bases lay in between. This CDR3 contains 15 residues. Looked up from germline, CDR1 is SEHNR and CDR2 is FQNEAQ (reference sequence). The CDR3 loop is CASRFDGASNTEAFF. CDR3 DNA: TGTGCCAGCAGGTTTGACGGGGCTTCGAACACTGAAGCTTTCTTT.

The sample holds many counts of this clonotype. V and J are TRBV29-1 and TRBJ2-5; TRBD2 matches 7 bases. The CDR3 covers 12 residues. Germline assignment: CDR1 SQVTM and CDR2 ANQGSEA. V was pared by 7 bases and J by 3 bases, with 5 bases of the junction left unmatched. DNA of the CDR3: TGCAGCGCGACGGGGGGAGAAGAGACCCAGTACTTC. Translated, it gives CSATGGEETQYF.